The T cell receptor beta chain described here comes from a study of shared clonotypes between healthy human individuals. The table lists this clone with a count of one. Other DNA sequences in the sample encode the same CDR3. Produced via immunoSEQ multiplex PCR; TCRdb's table is partial and in-frame only. The profile shows approximately 1,500,000 clones, roughly 96% of them singletons. The CDR3 length is 14 residues. Per germline, CDR1 LGHNA and CDR2 YSLEER. The ends lost 4 bases at V and 3 bases at J; junction bases unmatched: 5. The sample comprised naive CD4+ T cells sorted from blood. The subset here: CD45RA+ positively selected. The TCR was taken from a man aged 25-40 years in good health. The chain carries TRBV4-3 and TRBJ2-7; TRBD1 aligns across 8 bases. The CDR3 spells CASSRGQGGYEQYF. The CDR3, as DNA: TGCGCCAGCAGCCGAGGACAGGGCGGCTACGAGCAGTACTTC.